These T cell receptor beta chains were read from a single sample in a study of cytomegalovirus exposure and HLA in healthy donors. TCRdb keeps only in-frame clones here, not all; method: immunoSEQ multiplex PCR. The table lists about 220,000 clones, over 65% of them singletons. The sample consisted of PBMCs. Receptors originate from a man between 18 and 35 years old in good health and CMV-seronegative. The CDR3 runs from the conserved cysteine through the conserved F or W. D genes are given only for firm matches. The listing skips clone size in some rows; elsewhere it reads once, few, many or a size class.

size	J	V	D	CDR3	DNA
.	TRBJ2-2	TRBV2	.	CASSRAGSNTGELFF	TGTGCCAGCAGTCGCGCGGGTAGTAACACCGGGGAGCTGTTTTTT
.	TRBJ1-2	TRBV10-3	.	CAISEDLRQGHGYTF	TGTGCCATCAGTGAGGACCTCCGGCAGGGCCACGGCTACACCTTC
.	TRBJ2-7	TRBV5-1	TRBD2	CASGLLAGGYEQYF	TGCGCCAGCGGTCTTCTAGCGGGAGGCTACGAGCAGTACTTC
.	TRBJ2-3	TRBV11-2	TRBD1	CASSLEGDSSSSTDTQYF	TGTGCCAGCAGCTTAGAAGGGGACAGCTCCTCTAGCACAGATACGCAGTATTTT
.	TRBJ2-3	TRBV5-4	.	CASSGRQETTDTQYF	TGTGCCAGCAGCGGGCGACAGGAAACGACAGATACGCAGTATTTT
.	TRBJ1-4	TRBV2	.	CATRPGINEKLFF	TGTGCCACCAGACCCGGGATTAATGAAAAACTGTTTTTT
.	TRBJ2-4	TRBV2	.	CASRETLNIQYF	TGTGCCAGCAGGGAGACCCTAAACATTCAGTACTTC
.	TRBJ1-5	TRBV6-6	TRBD1	CASSYRQGVDQPQHF	TGTGCCAGCAGTTACCGACAGGGTGTTGATCAGCCCCAGCATTTT
.	TRBJ2-1	TRBV28	TRBD2	CASSWGLAVYNEQFF	TGTGCCAGCAGTTGGGGACTAGCGGTCTACAATGAGCAGTTCTTC
.	TRBJ2-1	TRBV6-1	TRBD2	CASSKGLAGVSYNEQFF	TGTGCCAGCAGTAAAGGACTAGCGGGAGTCTCCTACAATGAGCAGTTCTTC
.	TRBJ2-3	TRBV19	.	CASSSWEVGTDTQYF	TGTGCCAGTAGTTCGTGGGAGGTGGGCACAGATACGCAGTATTTT
.	TRBJ2-7	TRBV29-1	TRBD1	CSVGGQGLGREYF	TGCAGCGTCGGGGGACAGGGGCTAGGTAGGGAGTACTTC
few	TRBJ2-3	TRBV28	.	CASSQTDTQYF	TGTGCCAGCAGTCAAACAGATACGCAGTATTTT
.	TRBJ2-1	TRBV21-1	.	CASSKEGESYNEQFF	TGTGCCAGCAGCAAAGAGGGAGAAAGCTACAATGAGCAGTTCTTC
.	TRBJ2-7	TRBV7-3	TRBD2	CASSPTSGVSYEQYF	TGTGCCAGCAGCCCTACTAGCGGGGTGAGCTACGAGCAGTACTTC
.	TRBJ2-7	TRBV28	TRBD1	CASSLDRGYEQYF	TGTGCCAGCAGTTTGGACAGGGGGTACGAGCAGTACTTC
.	TRBJ1-2	TRBV18	TRBD1	CASSRDRPYGYTF	TGTGCCAGCTCAAGGGACAGACCCTATGGCTACACCTTC
few	TRBJ2-2	TRBV27	.	CASSATGNTGELFF	TGTGCCAGCAGTGCTACCGGGAACACCGGGGAGCTGTTTTTT
.	TRBJ2-7	TRBV29-1	TRBD2	CSVEDRGGATSGRVPYEQYF	TGCAGCGTTGAAGATAGGGGGGGGGCGACTAGCGGGAGAGTACCCTACGAGCAGTACTTC
.	TRBJ2-7	TRBV27	TRBD2	CASSFLPGLAASYEQYF	TGTGCCAGCAGTTTCCTCCCGGGACTAGCGGCCTCCTACGAGCAGTACTTC
.	TRBJ1-2	TRBV29-1	.	CSVVQDGYTF	TGCAGCGTTGTTCAGGATGGCTACACCTTC
.	TRBJ1-4	TRBV27	TRBD1	CASSQTGSATNEKLFF	TGTGCCAGCAGTCAGACAGGGAGCGCAACTAATGAAAAACTGTTTTTT
.	TRBJ1-4	TRBV18	TRBD1	CASSSPGQGDEKLFF	TGTGCCAGCTCATCCCCGGGACAGGGGGATGAAAAACTGTTTTTT
.	TRBJ2-5	TRBV30	TRBD1	CAWGDSQETQYF	TGTGCCTGGGGGGACAGCCAAGAGACCCAGTACTTC
.	TRBJ2-3	TRBV5-1	TRBD2	CASSPLAGVSDTQYF	TGCGCCAGCAGCCCCTTAGCGGGAGTGTCAGATACGCAGTATTTT
.	TRBJ1-1	TRBV10-1	.	CASSESEHTEAFF	TGCGCCAGCAGTGAGTCAGAGCACACTGAAGCTTTCTTT
few	TRBJ2-1	TRBV7-2	.	CASSLAGQNYNEQFF	TGTGCCAGCAGCTTGGCGGGACAGAACTACAATGAGCAGTTCTTC
few	TRBJ2-1	TRBV2	TRBD2	CASSGLGLAGNEQFF	TGTGCCAGCAGTGGGCTGGGACTAGCGGGTAATGAGCAGTTCTTC
once	TRBJ1-1	TRBV6-1	.	CASIILRGNTEAFF	TGTGCCAGCATAATCCTCCGGGGGAACACTGAAGCTTTCTTT